The 19 T cell receptor beta chains below were found in one sample sequenced in a study of identical twins. TCRdb passed the 5' RACE reads through MiXCR, listing each CDR3 protein once. The sample has under 250,000 distinct CDR3 sequences, approximately 6.8% seen once. This sample was also put to use in a study of yellow fever vaccine responses in identical twins.

Material for sequencing was CD8+ T cells sorted from blood. Source of these receptors: a woman younger than 30 in good health.

A few counts support this clonotype. The V and J genes are TRBV12-3 or TRBV12-4 and TRBJ1-1; D not resolved. This CDR3 has 12 amino acids. V dropped 7 bases and J dropped 2 bases, with 8 bases sitting between them. The CDR3 loop is CASIEGNTEAFF. The DNA of the CDR3 is TGTGCCAGCATTGAGGGAAACACTGAAGCTTTCTTT.

V and J are TRBV12-5 and TRBJ2-2, with 11 nucleotides matching TRBD2. Germline CDR1 LGHNT, CDR2 FRNRAP. This CDR3 is 18 amino acids long. The CDR3 region is CASCLRFGGTSGTGELFF. The CDR3 DNA is TGTGCCAGCTGTTTAAGGTTCGGGGGGACTAGCGGCACCGGGGAGCTGTTTTTT.

This clonotype appeared a few times. The chain combines TRBV6-1 with TRBJ1-2; TRBD1 is a possible D gene (6 bases). The CDR3 consists of 15 residues. CDR1 MNHNS and CDR2 SASEGT come from the germline V gene. Deletions cut 8 bases from V and 0 bases from J, with 16 bases between. CDR3: CASSSTGYTNYGYTF. Here the CDR3 DNA reads TGTGCCAGCTCCTCCACAGGGTACACTAACTATGGCTACACCTTC.

This clonotype was seen a handful of times. An end of the junction differs from the germline gene, which may be a read error. The J gene is TRBJ2-1, the V gene TRBV3-1; no clear D. The CDR3 totals 17 residues. Germline V gene lookup returns CDR1 LGHDT and CDR2 YNNKEL (reference sequence). The DNA for the CDR3 is TGTGCCTGCAGCCCGGACCTGGCGTTCCGTGGGTACAATGAGCAGTTCTTC. This codes for CACSPDLAFRGYNEQFF.

This clonotype showed up many times. This chain links TRBV9 with TRBJ2-3, with D unresolved. Germline CDR1 is SGDLS and CDR2 is YYNGEE. Trimming shortened V by 0 bases and J by 5 bases, and 7 bases separated the two germline ends. The CDR3 covers 13 residues. CDR3 in DNA: TGTGCCAGCAGCGTAGGGGAAAGAGATACGCAGTATTTT. This gives the protein CASSVGERDTQYF. Based on the CDR3 plus reference TRBV9 and TRBJ2-3, the full variable domain is DSGVTQTPKHLITATGQRVTLRCSPRSGDLSVYWYQQSLDQGLQFLIQYYNGEERAKGNILERFSAQQFPDLHSELNLSSLELGDSALYFCASSVGERDTQYFGPGTRLTVL.

This clonotype has ten or more counts. The genes are TRBV13 and TRBJ1-1; unclear D gene. This CDR3 has 12 amino acids. Germline CDR1 reads PRHDT; CDR2 reads FYEKMQ (reference sequence). V was shortened by 5 bases and J by 2 bases, with 6 bases between the two germline ends. The CDR3 region has the DNA TGTGCCAGCAGCCCCGACAACACTGAAGCTTTCTTT. Its protein is CASSPDNTEAFF.

This clonotype was seen at least ten times. This chain joins TRBV4-1 and TRBJ1-2; D not resolved. Germline V gene data show CDR1 as MGHRA and CDR2 as YSYEKL. The CDR3 consists of 12 residues. Deletions cut 1 base from V and 5 bases from J, with 5 bases between. CDR3 in DNA: TGCGCCAGCAGCCAAGGGCAGTATGGCTACACCTTC. Translation gives CASSQGQYGYTF.

The rearrangement links TRBV7-9 to TRBJ2-5; the D gene is possibly TRBD1 (8 bases). In germline, CDR1 is SEHNR, CDR2 FQNEAQ (reference sequence). The CDR3 consists of 14 residues. Between the trimmed V and J ends, which lost 6 bases and 2 bases, there was a span of 13 bases. The CDR3 is CASSGQGGQETQYF. CDR3 bases: TGTGCCAGCAGTGGACAGGGAGGGCAAGAGACCCAGTACTTC.

The chain links TRBV5-1 to TRBJ2-7; D remains ambiguous. The V end lost 0 bases, the J end lost 1 base, and 14 bases lay between the germline ends. Germline CDR1 and CDR2: SGHRS and YFSETQ. The CDR3 is made up of 16 amino acids. The CDR3 coding sequence is TGCGCCAGCAGCTTGGCGGAAGGGCAGCCTTCCTACGAGCAGTACTTC. It yields the protein CASSLAEGQPSYEQYF.

The chain couples TRBV9 to TRBJ2-1, with 7 bases lining up with TRBD2. V gave up 2 bases and J gave up 1 base; unmatched junction bases: 6. CDR3 length equals 16 residues. Germline lookup yields CDR1 SGDLS and CDR2 YYNGEE. The CDR3 nucleotides are TGTGCCAGCAGCGTTACCGGGGGGTCATCCTACAATGAGCAGTTCTTC. Translation: CASSVTGGSSYNEQFF.

This clonotype was seen only a few times. In DNA, the CDR3 is TGTGCCAGCAGTGATCGGGGGAATCCCTACGAGCAGTACTTC. This codes for CASSDRGNPYEQYF. The V gene is TRBV2, the J gene TRBJ2-7; D may be TRBD2 (6 bases). From germline, CDR1 is SNHLY and CDR2 FYNNEI. Trimming shortened V by 3 bases and J by 2 bases, and 11 bases separated the two germline ends. This CDR3 comprises 14 residues.

At least ten counts were recorded for this clonotype. The chain is built from TRBV2 and TRBJ2-7; possible D gene TRBD2, 6 bases. Germline-derived CDR1 and CDR2 are SNHLY and FYNNEI. CDR3 size: 17 residues. Trimming pared 7 bases from V and 6 bases from J, leaving 28 bases between. CDR3 nucleotides: TGTGCCAGCATTCCCCAGGATCCCTTGTCTAGCGAGAGCGAGCAGTACTTC. Its translation is CASIPQDPLSSESEQYF.

Only a few counts were recorded for this clonotype. This chain uses TRBV4-1 with TRBJ2-7, with D possibly being TRBD1 or TRBD2 (5 bases each). CDR1 MGHRA and CDR2 YSYEKL come from the germline V gene. Trimming removed 5 bases from V and 2 bases from J, with 19 bases in between. The CDR3 is 16 residues long. Written as DNA, the CDR3 is TGCGCCAGCAGCTACCTTCCCGGGACCATTCCCTACGAGCAGTACTTC. Amino acids: CASSYLPGTIPYEQYF.

This chain joins TRBV7-9 and TRBJ1-1, with TRBD1 matching over 10 bases. The CDR3 covers 13 residues. The trim removed 3 bases at V and 13 bases at J, leaving 8 bases unmatched. Germline CDR1 is SEHNR and CDR2 is FQNEAQ (reference sequence). CDR3 residues: CASSFGTGDLVFF. The CDR3 coding sequence is TGTGCCAGCAGCTTCGGGACAGGGGATTTAGTTTTCTTT.

The rearrangement links TRBV20-1 to TRBJ2-3; tentatively, D is TRBD1 or TRBD2 (6 bases each). In germline, CDR1 is DFQATT, CDR2 SNEGSKA (reference sequence). Trimming left V 6 bases short and J 3 bases short, with 19 bases between. The CDR3 is 15 residues long. CDR3 loop: CSAPGGPKGTDTQYF. The CDR3 DNA follows: TGCAGTGCCCCCGGGGGCCCCAAGGGAACAGATACGCAGTATTTT.

This clonotype was picked up a small number of times. The chain joins TRBV4-1 to TRBJ2-7, with 8 bases fitting TRBD2. There are 15 residues in the CDR3. Germline loops: CDR1 MGHRA, CDR2 YSYEKL. After removal of 5 bases from V and 4 bases from J, the junction contained 10 bases not matched to a gene. The CDR3 protein is CASSDRAGTRYEQYV. The DNA of the CDR3 is TGCGCCAGCAGCGACCGAGCCGGGACTAGGTACGAGCAGTACGTC.

This clonotype was counted many times. This sequence joins TRBV9 and TRBJ2-2; D is unresolved. V was pared by 3 bases and J by 3 bases, with 3 bases between. CDR3 size: 12 residues. Germline V lookup: CDR1 SGDLS, CDR2 YYNGEE. CDR3 bases: TGTGCCAGCAGCGCTTACACCGGGGAGCTGTTTTTT. This sequence encodes CASSAYTGELFF.

In this sample, this clonotype turned up a few times. The rearrangement uses TRBV6-4 and TRBJ2-1, with 12 bases lining up with TRBD2. The CDR3 covers 17 residues. Germline values: CDR1 MRHNA, CDR2 SNTAGT. J lost 9 bases, V lost 3 bases, and 12 bases had no gene match. The CDR3 protein is CASSDTLAGGRFGEQFF. The CDR3 DNA follows: TGTGCCAGCAGTGATACACTAGCGGGGGGCAGGTTCGGTGAGCAGTTCTTC.

The sample holds a few counts of this clonotype. V usage is TRBV28 and J usage is TRBJ1-6, with D possibly being TRBD1 (5 bases). V gave up 7 bases and J gave up 4 bases, with 23 bases separating them. Per germline, CDR1 MDHEN and CDR2 SYDVKM. The CDR3 contains 18 residues. CDR3 coding DNA: TGTGCCAGCATGCAGTTTACAGGTGAAGCACCTTATAATTCACCCCTCCACTTT. Its translation: CASMQFTGEAPYNSPLHF.